This T cell receptor beta chain was sequenced for a study of neurological immune-mediated disorders. Overall study results and limits: While HTLV-1-associated myelopathy showed the greatest TCR clonal expansion, multiple sclerosis showed the least, falling below healthy controls.

This clonotype showed up many times. Its antigen is unidentified. Germline assignment: CDR1 SGHTA and CDR2 FQGNSA. The CDR3 is 16 residues long. Trimming took off 5 bases at V and 1 base at J, with 15 bases between the two ends. TCRdb independently ran MiXCR on the 5' RACE reads; one entry per CDR3 protein. In the table there are fewer than 55,000 distinct CDR3 sequences, 10% of which are singletons. Sample time point: longitudinal time-point 1 (baseline). It was blood bank volunteers in Maryland, USA who made up the healthy controls. Sequenced sample: PBMCs. The sequence derives from a woman in her thirties or forties in good health. The V call is TRBV7-2, the J call TRBJ2-1, with D unresolved. CDR3 nucleotide sequence: TGTGCCAGCAGCCGACTGAGAACAATTTCCTACAATGAGCAGTTCTTC. Protein product: CASSRLRTISYNEQFF.